A selection of T cell receptor beta chains follows, all from one sample in a study of cytomegalovirus exposure and HLA in healthy donors. Produced via immunoSEQ multiplex PCR; TCRdb's table is partial and in-frame only. The profile shows under 100,000 clones, 95% to 96% of them singletons. Source material: PBMCs. These receptors came from a young woman in good health and CMV-seronegative. CDR3s include the opening cysteine and the closing phenylalanine or tryptophan. A D gene is named only where the DNA matches it firmly. A row's size may be missing; if present it is once, few, many or a size class.

D gene: -; clone size: -; J gene: TRBJ2-7; V gene: TRBV27; CDR3 DNA: TGTGCCAGCAGTTTAGCCGGTGACGAGCAGTACTTC; CDR3 protein: CASSLAGDEQYF
D gene: -; clone size: -; J gene: TRBJ2-1; V gene: TRBV7-8; CDR3 DNA: TGTGCCAGCAGGGCGGCGGGTGCCTCCTACAATGAGCAGTTCTTC; CDR3 protein: CASRAAGASYNEQFF
D gene: -; clone size: -; J gene: TRBJ2-7; V gene: TRBV5-4; CDR3 DNA: TGTGCCAGCAGCTTGGACAATGATCTCTACGAGCAGTACTTC; CDR3 protein: CASSLDNDLYEQYF
D gene: -; clone size: -; J gene: TRBJ1-3; V gene: TRBV2; CDR3 DNA: TGTGCCAGCCTTGAGGAGCTTCCACGAAACACCATATATTTT; CDR3 protein: CASLEELPRNTIYF
D gene: TRBD2; clone size: -; J gene: TRBJ2-7; V gene: TRBV10-1; CDR3 DNA: TGCGCCAGCAGTGACCCGTCGACTAGCGGGAGCTACGAGCAGTACTTC; CDR3 protein: CASSDPSTSGSYEQYF
D gene: TRBD2; clone size: -; J gene: TRBJ2-2; V gene: TRBV9; CDR3 DNA: TGTGCCAGCAGCGCTCCGGGACTAGAATCGGGGGTCACCGGGGAGCTGTTTTTT; CDR3 protein: CASSAPGLESGVTGELFF
D gene: TRBD1; clone size: once; J gene: TRBJ2-1; V gene: TRBV6-1; CDR3 DNA: TGTGCCAGCAGTGAATACCAGGGGGTTAATCTATACAATGAGCAGTTCTTC; CDR3 protein: CASSEYQGVNLYNEQFF
D gene: TRBD2; clone size: -; J gene: TRBJ2-5; V gene: TRBV5-1; CDR3 DNA: TGCGCCAGCGCCCCCGGGAGGGAGACCCAGTACTTC; CDR3 protein: CASAPGRETQYF
D gene: -; clone size: -; J gene: TRBJ2-1; V gene: TRBV11-2; CDR3 DNA: TGTGCCAGCAGCGGCCCGGGGGAGGCCCTTGGTTTGAATGAGCAGTTCTTC; CDR3 protein: CASSGPGEALGLNEQFF
D gene: TRBD2; clone size: -; J gene: TRBJ2-5; V gene: TRBV7-9; CDR3 DNA: TGTGCCAGCAGCACCCAGACTAGCGGGATGGGAGAGACCCAGTACTTC; CDR3 protein: CASSTQTSGMGETQYF
D gene: TRBD2; clone size: -; J gene: TRBJ2-1; V gene: TRBV9; CDR3 DNA: TGTGCCAGCAGCGTAGGATCTAGCGGGGTCAATGAGCAGTTCTTC; CDR3 protein: CASSVGSSGVNEQFF
D gene: -; clone size: -; J gene: TRBJ1-5; V gene: TRBV10-1; CDR3 DNA: TGCGCCAGCAGTGACAACAATCAGCCCCAGCATTTT; CDR3 protein: CASSDNNQPQHF
D gene: -; clone size: -; J gene: TRBJ1-1; V gene: TRBV11-3; CDR3 DNA: TGTGCCAGCAGCCTCCAGGGCGCATGGACTGAAGCTTTCTTT; CDR3 protein: CASSLQGAWTEAFF
D gene: TRBD1; clone size: -; J gene: TRBJ1-1; V gene: TRBV6-4; CDR3 DNA: TGTGCCAGCAGTTCCTTACAGGGGGACACTGAAGCTTTCTTT; CDR3 protein: CASSSLQGDTEAFF
D gene: TRBD2; clone size: -; J gene: TRBJ2-2; V gene: TRBV9; CDR3 DNA: TGTGCCAGCACCCTAGCGGAGGTCACCGGGGAGCTGTTTTTT; CDR3 protein: CASTLAEVTGELFF
D gene: TRBD1; clone size: -; J gene: TRBJ1-6; V gene: TRBV27; CDR3 DNA: TGTGCCAGCAGCCGGGGACAGGAAAATTCACCCCTCCACTTT; CDR3 protein: CASSRGQENSPLHF
D gene: TRBD1; clone size: -; J gene: TRBJ1-4; V gene: TRBV7-9; CDR3 DNA: TGTGCCAGCAGCTTACCCGCAGTCCGACAGGGGATGTGGGAAAAACTGTTTTTT; CDR3 protein: CASSLPAVRQGMWEKLFF
D gene: TRBD1; clone size: -; J gene: TRBJ2-7; V gene: TRBV6-5; CDR3 DNA: TGTGCCAGCAGTTACGGAATACAGGGGGCCTACGAGCAGTACTTC; CDR3 protein: CASSYGIQGAYEQYF
D gene: -; clone size: -; J gene: TRBJ1-1; V gene: TRBV9; CDR3 DNA: TGTGCCAGCAGCACTGAGGAGGGCAGCCTGAACACTGAAGCTTTCTTT; CDR3 protein: CASSTEEGSLNTEAFF
D gene: TRBD2; clone size: -; J gene: TRBJ2-1; V gene: TRBV7-9; CDR3 DNA: TGTGCCAGCAGCCCCCCCGGACTAGCAGGTTACAATGAGCAGTTCTTC; CDR3 protein: CASSPPGLAGYNEQFF
D gene: -; clone size: -; J gene: TRBJ2-2; V gene: TRBV20-1; CDR3 DNA: TGCAGTGCTCAGGGGACCGGGGAGCTGTTTTTT; CDR3 protein: CSAQGTGELFF
D gene: -; clone size: -; J gene: TRBJ1-1; V gene: TRBV7-2; CDR3 DNA: TGTGCCAGTGTACGGGGTATATGGAGCACTGAAGCTTTCTTT; CDR3 protein: CASVRGIWSTEAFF
D gene: -; clone size: -; J gene: TRBJ2-5; V gene: TRBV10-3; CDR3 DNA: TGTGCCACGTCGACAGACCCCCAAGAGACCCAGTACTTC; CDR3 protein: CATSTDPQETQYF
D gene: TRBD2; clone size: -; J gene: TRBJ2-1; V gene: TRBV9; CDR3 DNA: TGTGCCAGCAGCGTAGGATCAGCGGGAGGGTACAATGAGCAGTTCTTC; CDR3 protein: CASSVGSAGGYNEQFF
D gene: TRBD1; clone size: -; J gene: TRBJ2-7; V gene: TRBV18; CDR3 DNA: TGTGCCAGCTCACTCGACAGGGGGGGATACGAGCAGTACTTC; CDR3 protein: CASSLDRGGYEQYF
D gene: -; clone size: -; J gene: TRBJ2-7; V gene: TRBV13; CDR3 DNA: TGTGCCAGCAGCCCCGGGACCTACGAGCAGTACTTC; CDR3 protein: CASSPGTYEQYF
D gene: -; clone size: -; J gene: TRBJ1-4; V gene: TRBV18; CDR3 DNA: TGTGCCAGCTCTGCCGGTGAAAAACTGTTTTTT; CDR3 protein: CASSAGEKLFF
D gene: -; clone size: -; J gene: TRBJ1-6; V gene: TRBV4-1; CDR3 DNA: TGCGCCAGCAGCCAAGATCCGCGGACAGAAGTATATAATTCACCCCTCCACTTT; CDR3 protein: CASSQDPRTEVYNSPLHF
D gene: TRBD2; clone size: -; J gene: TRBJ2-3; V gene: TRBV7-6; CDR3 DNA: TGTGCCAGCAGCTTAGAGTCGGGGAGGGCCGGGGATACGCAGTATTTT; CDR3 protein: CASSLESGRAGDTQYF
D gene: -; clone size: -; J gene: TRBJ2-1; V gene: TRBV7-9; CDR3 DNA: TGTGCCAGCAGCTTAGGCCCCAGCGAGTACAATGAGCAGTTCTTC; CDR3 protein: CASSLGPSEYNEQFF
D gene: -; clone size: -; J gene: TRBJ2-7; V gene: TRBV11-2; CDR3 DNA: TGTGCCAGCAGCTTAGGAGTGGGCCAGCGGGTCCCGTCCTCCTACGAGCAGTACTTC; CDR3 protein: CASSLGVGQRVPSSYEQYF
D gene: -; clone size: -; J gene: TRBJ2-7; V gene: TRBV14; CDR3 DNA: TGTGCCAGCAGCCCGCGGGGTGGCGAGCAGTACTTC; CDR3 protein: CASSPRGGEQYF
D gene: -; clone size: -; J gene: TRBJ2-3; V gene: TRBV6-5; CDR3 DNA: TGTGCCAGCAGTCTAGGCACAGATACGCAGTATTTT; CDR3 protein: CASSLGTDTQYF
D gene: TRBD1; clone size: -; J gene: TRBJ2-7; V gene: TRBV5-1; CDR3 DNA: TGCGCCAGCAGCTTGTTGACAGGGGGCGACGAGCAGTACTTC; CDR3 protein: CASSLLTGGDEQYF
D gene: -; clone size: -; J gene: TRBJ1-2; V gene: TRBV4-1; CDR3 DNA: TGCGCCAGCAGCCAAGGTCAGGGTCAGGATGGCTACACCTTC; CDR3 protein: CASSQGQGQDGYTF
D gene: TRBD1; clone size: -; J gene: TRBJ2-3; V gene: TRBV7-9; CDR3 DNA: TGTGCCAGCAGCCCTACAGGGACAGCCCCGGCAGATACGCAGTATTTT; CDR3 protein: CASSPTGTAPADTQYF
D gene: TRBD2; clone size: -; J gene: TRBJ2-7; V gene: TRBV9; CDR3 DNA: TGTGCCAGCAGCGGAGGTTTAGCGGGGTACTACGAGCAGTACTTC; CDR3 protein: CASSGGLAGYYEQYF